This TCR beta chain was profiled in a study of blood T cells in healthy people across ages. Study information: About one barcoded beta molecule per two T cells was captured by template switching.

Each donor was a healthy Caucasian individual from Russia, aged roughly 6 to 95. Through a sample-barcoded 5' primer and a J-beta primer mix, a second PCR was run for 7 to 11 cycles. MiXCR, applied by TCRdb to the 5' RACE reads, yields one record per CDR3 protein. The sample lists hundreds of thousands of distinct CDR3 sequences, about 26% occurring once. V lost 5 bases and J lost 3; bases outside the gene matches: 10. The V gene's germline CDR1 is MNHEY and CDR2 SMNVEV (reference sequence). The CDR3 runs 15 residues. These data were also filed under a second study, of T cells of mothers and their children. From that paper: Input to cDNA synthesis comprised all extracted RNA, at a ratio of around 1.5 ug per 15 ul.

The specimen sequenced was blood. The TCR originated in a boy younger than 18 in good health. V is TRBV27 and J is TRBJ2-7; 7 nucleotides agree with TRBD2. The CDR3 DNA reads TGTGCCAGCAGTCGCAGTCTATCGGGGGGCTACGAGCAGTACTTC. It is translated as CASSRSLSGGYEQYF.